Following are 16 T cell receptor beta chains from one sample sequenced in a study of OX40 agonist ivuxolimab in advanced cancers. The assay was immunoSEQ multiplex PCR, and TCRdb's table has in-frame clones only and misses some. The sample yields 99,000 or so clones, approximately 94% seen once. This material consisted of CD4+ or CD8+ T cells sorted from blood, taken in a trial of the OX40 agonist ivuxolimab. Every receptor here comes from an adult with an advanced solid tumor such as melanoma, head and neck, liver or kidney cancer.

The chain carries TRBV4-1 and TRBJ1-1; D unresolved. The V end lost 2 bases, the J end lost 1 base, and 8 bases lay between the germline ends. Per the germline V gene, CDR1 is MGHRA and CDR2 is YSYEKL. The CDR3 is 14 amino acids. CDR3 sequence reads: CASSQSGRNTEAFF. CDR3 DNA sequence: TGCGCCAGCAGCCAAAGTGGCCGGAACACTGAAGCTTTCTTT.

The chain has TRBV5-1 and TRBJ1-4, with 8 bases lining up with TRBD1. Germline assignment: CDR1 SGHRS and CDR2 YFSETQ. CDR3 length equals 15 residues. Losses at the gene ends were 3 bases for V and 4 bases for J; bases not matched to a gene: 5. The CDR3 nucleotides are TGCGCCAGCAGCTCCGGACAGGGAGTTAATGAAAAACTGTTTTTT. Protein: CASSSGQGVNEKLFF.

The chain combines TRBV5-4 with TRBJ1-3, with 7 bases that match TRBD1. The V and J ends lost 0 bases and 4 bases, in that order; junction bases with no gene match: 4. Germline CDR1 SGHNT, CDR2 YYREEE (reference sequence). The CDR3 has 15 residues. CDR3 coding DNA: TGTGCCAGCAGCTTGGGACAGGGAGCCGGAAACACCATATATTTT. The encoded protein is CASSLGQGAGNTIYF.

The rearrangement uses TRBV28 and TRBJ2-7, with D maybe TRBD1 (6 bases). The germline gives CDR1 MDHEN, CDR2 SYDVKM. This CDR3 has 13 residues. The V end was cut by 6 bases, the J end by 0 bases, with 9 bases between. CDR3 sequence reads: CASSQGSSYEQYF. As DNA, the CDR3 is TGTGCCAGCAGCCAGGGGAGCTCCTACGAGCAGTACTTC. The complete variable domain, with remaining parts taken from reference TRBV28 and TRBJ2-7, reads DVKVTQSSRYLVKRTGEKVFLECVQDMDHENMFWYRQDPGLGLRLIYFSYDVKMKEKGDIPEGYSVSREKKERFSLILESASTNQTSMYLCASSQGSSYEQYFGPGTRLTVT.

V and J are TRBV11-2 and TRBJ2-7, with a tentative D call TRBD2 (6 bases). The length of the CDR3 is 14 residues. V lost 1 base and J lost 5, with 12 bases in between. CDR1 is SGHAT, CDR2 FQNNGV, per germline. The CDR3 nucleotides are TGTGCCAGCAGCTTAGGGGGACTTTTCAACGAGCAGTACTTC. It codes for CASSLGGLFNEQYF. Complete variable domain (other parts from reference TRBV11-2 and TRBJ2-7): EAGVAQSPRYKIIEKRQSVAFWCNPISGHATLYWYQQILGQGPKLLIQFQNNGVVDDSQLPKDRFSAERLKGVDSTLKIQPAKLEDSAVYLCASSLGGLFNEQYFGPGTRLTVT.

A single count supports this clone. The chain is built from TRBV27 and TRBJ2-5, with D tentatively TRBD1 or TRBD2 (5 bases each). The CDR3 has 15 amino acids. Deletions cut 4 bases from V and 4 bases from J, with 16 bases between. CDR1 and CDR2 (germline): MNHEY, SMNVEV (reference sequence). The DNA of the CDR3 is TGTGCCAGCAGTTCACTCCGGGACGACACAGAGACCCAGTACTTC. Translation: CASSSLRDDTETQYF.

The count of this clone is one. V and J are TRBV5-6 and TRBJ1-1, with a weak D call TRBD1 (5 bases). Germline CDR1 SGHDT, CDR2 YYEEEE. Trimming removed 7 bases at V and 5 bases at J, with 12 bases between. The CDR3 consists of 12 residues. The CDR3 sequence is CASGRVSTEAFF. CDR3 nucleotides: TGTGCCAGCGGCAGGGTCAGTACTGAAGCTTTCTTT.

The chain has TRBV7-2 and TRBJ2-7; TRBD2 matches 11 bases. Germline V gene lookup returns CDR1 SGHTA and CDR2 FQGNSA. V trimming: 5 bases; J trimming: 3 bases; junction bases outside the gene matches: 3. The CDR3 is 14 residues long. CDR3 in amino acids: CASSTGLAVYEQYF. The DNA for the CDR3 is TGTGCCAGCAGCACGGGACTAGCGGTCTACGAGCAGTACTTC.

The rearrangement joins TRBV13 to TRBJ2-1, with 12 bases fitting TRBD2. The CDR3 extends over 15 amino acids. Germline V gene sequence: CDR1 PRHDT, CDR2 FYEKMQ (reference sequence). V dropped 5 bases and J dropped 5; count of bases not matched to a gene: 4. The CDR3 DNA reads as TGTGCCAGCAGCCGGACTAGCGGGGCCGACAATGAGCAGTTCTTC. Its translation: CASSRTSGADNEQFF. Full variable domain (remainder filled in from reference TRBV13 and TRBJ2-1): AAGVIQSPRHLIKEKRETATLKCYPIPRHDTVYWYQQGPGQDPQFLISFYEKMQSDKGSIPDRFSAQQFSDYHSELNMSSLELGDSALYFCASSRTSGADNEQFFGPGTRLTVL.

The J gene is TRBJ2-2, the V gene TRBV4-1; 7 bases line up with TRBD2. Trimming cost V 1 base and J 5 bases; bases outside gene matches: 1. Germline assignment: CDR1 MGHRA and CDR2 YSYEKL. This CDR3 has 14 residues. The CDR3 protein is CASSQGGGTGELFF. CDR3 sequence (DNA): TGCGCCAGCAGCCAAGGGGGGGGTACCGGGGAGCTGTTTTTT.

V and J are TRBV5-1 and TRBJ1-2; 10 bases are shared with TRBD1. The germline V gene encodes CDR1 SGHRS and CDR2 YFSETQ. V was pared by 4 bases and J by 7 bases, with 1 base of the junction left unmatched. The CDR3 is 12 amino acids. CDR3 nucleotide sequence: TGCGCCAGCAGCGGGGACAGGGGTGGCTACACCTTC. As protein: CASSGDRGGYTF. Looking up the rest from reference TRBV5-1 and TRBJ1-2 gives the full variable domain: KAGVTQTPRYLIKTRGQQVTLSCSPISGHRSVSWYQQTPGQGLQFLFEYFSETQRNKGNFPGRFSGRQFSNSRSEMNVSTLELGDSALYLCASSGDRGGYTFGSGTRLTVV.

V gene TRBV27 combines with J gene TRBJ2-3, with D hard to call. Germline V gene sequence: CDR1 MNHEY, CDR2 SMNVEV (reference sequence). The V end lost 3 bases, the J end lost 4 bases, and 5 bases lay between the germline ends. This CDR3 is built from 12 residues. This CDR3 is CASSFRPDTQYF. CDR3 DNA: TGTGCCAGCAGTTTCCGGCCAGATACGCAGTATTTT.

The rearrangement joins TRBV5-1 to TRBJ2-3; TRBD2 matches 8 bases. The CDR3 extends over 17 amino acids. The ends lost 4 bases at V and 2 bases at J; junction bases unmatched: 12. From germline, CDR1 is SGHRS and CDR2 YFSETQ. The CDR3 loop is CASSLSGAGRITDTQYF. For the CDR3, the DNA is TGCGCCAGCAGCCTTAGCGGGGCAGGCAGAATCACAGATACGCAGTATTTT. Looking up the rest from reference TRBV5-1 and TRBJ2-3 gives the full variable domain: KAGVTQTPRYLIKTRGQQVTLSCSPISGHRSVSWYQQTPGQGLQFLFEYFSETQRNKGNFPGRFSGRQFSNSRSEMNVSTLELGDSALYLCASSLSGAGRITDTQYFGPGTRLTVL.

The rearrangement joins TRBV4-1 to TRBJ1-4; a weak D match, TRBD1 (6 bases). Germline V gene data show CDR1 as MGHRA and CDR2 as YSYEKL. The CDR3 runs 15 residues. V lost 5 bases to trimming and J lost 5 bases, with 15 bases between them. CDR3 in DNA: TGCGCCAGCAGCGTACGACAGGAGGTGAATGAAAAACTGTTTTTT. The encoded protein is CASSVRQEVNEKLFF.

This chain's CDR3 is CASSPPSSYEQYF. CDR3 bases: TGCGCCAGCAGCCCGCCCAGCTCCTACGAGCAGTACTTC. V gene TRBV4-1 combines with J gene TRBJ2-7; no clear D gene. V was shortened by 4 bases and J by 0 bases, with 7 bases between the two germline ends. CDR3 size: 13 residues. Germline values: CDR1 MGHRA, CDR2 YSYEKL.

The V call is TRBV6-5, the J call TRBJ2-2; D possibly matches TRBD1 or TRBD2 (5 bases each). The ends were cut back, 10 bases at V and 0 bases at J, with 15 bases in the middle. The CDR3 contains 15 residues. From germline, CDR1 is MNHEY and CDR2 SVGAGI. CDR3 sequence (DNA): TGTGCCACCTCCCTCGGGACCTCGAACACCGGGGAGCTGTTTTTT. Translation gives CATSLGTSNTGELFF.